This TCR beta chain was sequenced during a study of post-analysis software for immune sequencing data. Study information: Relapsing-remitting, secondary progressive and progressive-relapsing forms made up the multiple sclerosis disease courses. Study-wide findings and caveats: Roughly 5 TRBV segments occurring more often in patients than controls included TRBV5-6, TRBV5-1 and TRBV20-1.

Unique molecular identifiers were built into the TCR beta cDNA libraries. TCRdb re-called the PCR reads with MiXCR, one entry per CDR3 protein. The table lists hundreds of thousands of distinct CDR3 sequences, about 27% of them singletons. Trimming stripped 1 base from V and 2 bases from J, with 5 bases between. Germline lookup yields CDR1 LGHDT and CDR2 YNNKEL (reference sequence). This CDR3 region has 13 residues. About this clonotype: The antigen is not known.

This TCR was sampled from a girl aged 10-17 years with multiple sclerosis. The chain employs TRBV3-1 and TRBJ1-1; no clear D. Sample: blood. The CDR3 nucleotides are TGTGCCAGCAGCCAAGGTCAAAACACTGAAGCTTTCTTT. It is translated as CASSQGQNTEAFF. The full variable domain, with the rest looked up from reference TRBV3-1 and TRBJ1-1, is DTAVSQTPKYLVTQMGNDKSIKCEQNLGHDTMYWYKQDSKKFLKIMFSYNNKELIINETVPNRFSPKSPDKAHLNLHINSLELGDSAVYFCASSQGQNTEAFFGQGTRLTVV.